This paragraph covers one T cell receptor beta chain sequence. Its target is not known. The data derive from a study of cytomegalovirus exposure and HLA in healthy donors. Germline-derived CDR1 and CDR2 are SGDLS and YYNGEE. This CDR3 comprises 15 residues. The J segment lost 4 bases and the V segment lost 4 bases, leaving 8 bases of the junction unmatched. Primers: 60 Vbeta forward and 13 Jbeta reverse. In the original workflow: Roughly 80 million unique TCR beta chains, roughly 11 million of them shared, were counted by a later analysis. Sequencing used immunoSEQ multiplex PCR; TCRdb keeps in-frame clones, though not all of them. The V and J calls and clone size were taken over from that table, and D and trimming were inferred from the DNA. Its table records 65,000 to 85,000 clones. Study-wide results and limits: Previously analyzed data showed that most TCR beta V segments were productive at a frequency of about 87% or about 30%. It was taken for granted in presence/absence analyses that sequencing depth across donors was roughly uniform. It was reported that the classifier diagnosed cytomegalovirus status with high specificity and sensitivity in both the original and validation cohorts.

Sequencing was performed on PBMCs. V gene TRBV9 combines with J gene TRBJ1-1; TRBD1 matches 9 bases. This receptor was identified in a female donor in good health and CMV-seropositive. The DNA of the CDR3 is TGTGCCAGCAGCTTCACTCCGACAGGGGGCACTGAAGCTTTCTTT. The encoded protein is CASSFTPTGGTEAFF.